The rows below give T cell receptor beta chains drawn from one sample of a study of control samples from healthy donors and cancer patients. Sequenced by immunoSEQ multiplex PCR; TCRdb stores in-frame clones only, minus some. The table includes 24,000 or so clones, about 85% detected once. Sequencing used PBMCs. Source of these receptors: a man aged 55 to 70 with head and neck cancer. Each CDR3 is given with its conserved first and last residue. Fields, in order: CDR3 protein, CDR3 DNA, J gene, V gene, D gene, clone size. A D gene is named only where the DNA matches it firmly. Some rows mark clone size as missing; the rest say once, few, many or name a class of expanded clone.

cdr3_aa: CASWGRMNTEAFF
cdr3_nt: TGTGCCTCCTGGGGCAGAATGAACACTGAAGCTTTCTTT
j_call: TRBJ1-1
v_call: TRBV30
d_call: NA
clone_size: once

cdr3_aa: CASLQEETQYF
cdr3_nt: TGTGCCAGCTTGCAGGAGGAGACCCAGTACTTC
j_call: TRBJ2-5
v_call: TRBV18
d_call: NA
clone_size: NA

cdr3_aa: CASDVANTGELFF
cdr3_nt: TGTGCCAGTGACGTCGCGAACACCGGGGAGCTGTTTTTT
j_call: TRBJ2-2
v_call: TRBV19
d_call: NA
clone_size: few

cdr3_aa: CASSVAGGENNEQFF
cdr3_nt: TGTGCCAGCAGTGTAGCGGGAGGGGAGAACAATGAGCAGTTCTTC
j_call: TRBJ2-1
v_call: TRBV6-4
d_call: TRBD2
clone_size: NA

cdr3_aa: CASSEFSVLGDTGELFF
cdr3_nt: TGTGCCAGCAGTGAATTCTCCGTTTTGGGGGACACCGGGGAGCTGTTTTTT
j_call: TRBJ2-2
v_call: TRBV25-1
d_call: NA
clone_size: NA

cdr3_aa: CASRVFGGRETQYF
cdr3_nt: TGTGCCAGCAGAGTGTTTGGGGGAAGGGAGACCCAGTACTTC
j_call: TRBJ2-5
v_call: TRBV5-4
d_call: NA
clone_size: NA

cdr3_aa: CASSLMGSGSYTDTQYF
cdr3_nt: TGTGCCAGCAGCTTGATGGGTAGCGGGTCCTACACAGATACGCAGTATTTT
j_call: TRBJ2-3
v_call: TRBV5-5
d_call: TRBD2
clone_size: NA

cdr3_aa: CASSPGGTGGTEAFF
cdr3_nt: TGTGCCAGCAGTCCAGGGGGGACAGGTGGTACTGAAGCTTTCTTT
j_call: TRBJ1-1
v_call: TRBV2
d_call: TRBD1
clone_size: few

cdr3_aa: CASSLEGTGYETQYF
cdr3_nt: TGCGCCAGCAGCTTGGAAGGGACAGGTTACGAGACCCAGTACTTC
j_call: TRBJ2-5
v_call: TRBV5-1
d_call: TRBD1
clone_size: NA

cdr3_aa: CASSPGSQETQYF
cdr3_nt: TGTGCCAGCAGCCCGGGATCGCAAGAGACCCAGTACTTC
j_call: TRBJ2-5
v_call: TRBV7-3
d_call: NA
clone_size: NA

cdr3_aa: CATSRGTSSHEQFF
cdr3_nt: TGTGCCACCAGCAGAGGGACTAGCTCGCATGAGCAGTTCTTC
j_call: TRBJ2-1
v_call: TRBV15
d_call: TRBD2
clone_size: few

cdr3_aa: CASSIDGTSGTNEQFF
cdr3_nt: TGTGCCAGTAGTATAGACGGGACTAGCGGGACCAATGAGCAGTTCTTC
j_call: TRBJ2-1
v_call: TRBV19
d_call: TRBD2
clone_size: NA

cdr3_aa: CASSLALTAQYF
cdr3_nt: TGTGCCAGCAGCTTAGCACTGACGGCGCAGTACTTC
j_call: TRBJ2-7
v_call: TRBV13
d_call: NA
clone_size: NA

cdr3_aa: CASSPRQGRDEQFF
cdr3_nt: TGTGCCAGCAGCCCCCGACAGGGTAGAGATGAGCAGTTCTTC
j_call: TRBJ2-1
v_call: TRBV5-5
d_call: TRBD1
clone_size: NA

cdr3_aa: CASSQLSGTSGNTIYF
cdr3_nt: TGCGCCAGCAGCCAACTGTCCGGGACCTCTGGAAACACCATATATTTT
j_call: TRBJ1-3
v_call: TRBV4-1
d_call: NA
clone_size: NA

cdr3_aa: CASSFGRYNEQFF
cdr3_nt: TGTGCCAGCAGTTTCGGCAGATACAATGAGCAGTTCTTC
j_call: TRBJ2-1
v_call: TRBV12-3/TRBV12-4
d_call: NA
clone_size: NA

cdr3_aa: CASSLLGGLNTEAFF
cdr3_nt: TGTGCCAGCAGCTTATTGGGAGGACTGAACACTGAAGCTTTCTTT
j_call: TRBJ1-1
v_call: TRBV7-9
d_call: NA
clone_size: few

cdr3_aa: CASYVASYNEQFF
cdr3_nt: TGTGCCAGCTACGTTGCGAGCTACAATGAGCAGTTCTTC
j_call: TRBJ2-1
v_call: TRBV7-8
d_call: NA
clone_size: NA

cdr3_aa: CASSFHLEQFF
cdr3_nt: TGTGCCAGCAGCTTTCACCTTGAGCAGTTCTTC
j_call: TRBJ2-1
v_call: TRBV7-9
d_call: NA
clone_size: NA

cdr3_aa: CASTTLDNQPQHF
cdr3_nt: TGTGCCAGTACCACGCTGGACAATCAGCCCCAGCATTTT
j_call: TRBJ1-5
v_call: TRBV19
d_call: NA
clone_size: NA

cdr3_aa: CASSLRDRTEAFF
cdr3_nt: TGTGCCAGCAGTTTAAGGGATCGAACTGAAGCTTTCTTT
j_call: TRBJ1-1
v_call: TRBV12-3/TRBV12-4
d_call: NA
clone_size: NA

cdr3_aa: CASSSFNTGELFF
cdr3_nt: TGCGCCAGCAGCTCCTTTAACACCGGGGAGCTGTTTTTT
j_call: TRBJ2-2
v_call: TRBV5-1
d_call: NA
clone_size: NA

cdr3_aa: CASSLTGSNQPQHF
cdr3_nt: TGTGCCAGCAGTTTGACGGGGAGCAATCAGCCCCAGCATTTT
j_call: TRBJ1-5
v_call: TRBV27
d_call: NA
clone_size: NA

cdr3_aa: CASSPSSGRTDTQYF
cdr3_nt: TGTGCCAGCAGCCCGTCCAGCGGGAGAACAGATACGCAGTATTTT
j_call: TRBJ2-3
v_call: TRBV11-2
d_call: TRBD2
clone_size: NA

cdr3_aa: CASSRTGGQSTTSNSPLHF
cdr3_nt: TGCGCCAGCAGCAGAACAGGGGGACAGTCCACTACCTCTAATTCACCCCTCCACTTT
j_call: TRBJ1-6
v_call: TRBV5-1
d_call: TRBD1
clone_size: NA

cdr3_aa: CASSEGNEQFF
cdr3_nt: TGTGCCAGCAGTGAAGGTAACGAGCAGTTCTTC
j_call: TRBJ2-1
v_call: TRBV25-1
d_call: NA
clone_size: NA

cdr3_aa: CASRRGVGTGGNEQYF
cdr3_nt: TGTGCCAGCAGGCGGGGAGTCGGGACTGGGGGGAACGAGCAGTACTTC
j_call: TRBJ2-7
v_call: TRBV9
d_call: NA
clone_size: NA

cdr3_aa: CASNSDRRQPQHF
cdr3_nt: TGCGCCAGCAACTCGGACAGGAGGCAGCCCCAGCATTTT
j_call: TRBJ1-5
v_call: TRBV10-2
d_call: TRBD1
clone_size: NA

cdr3_aa: CASRPSGFDYGYTF
cdr3_nt: TGCGCCAGCAGACCAAGTGGGTTTGACTATGGCTACACCTTC
j_call: TRBJ1-2
v_call: TRBV4-1
d_call: NA
clone_size: NA

cdr3_aa: CASSLGGGVTEAFF
cdr3_nt: TGTGCCAGCAGCTTAGGAGGGGGTGTCACTGAAGCTTTCTTT
j_call: TRBJ1-1
v_call: TRBV5-6
d_call: NA
clone_size: NA

cdr3_aa: CASSSGTHNEQFF
cdr3_nt: TGTGCCAGCAGCTCCGGGACTCACAATGAGCAGTTCTTC
j_call: TRBJ2-1
v_call: TRBV7-9
d_call: NA
clone_size: once